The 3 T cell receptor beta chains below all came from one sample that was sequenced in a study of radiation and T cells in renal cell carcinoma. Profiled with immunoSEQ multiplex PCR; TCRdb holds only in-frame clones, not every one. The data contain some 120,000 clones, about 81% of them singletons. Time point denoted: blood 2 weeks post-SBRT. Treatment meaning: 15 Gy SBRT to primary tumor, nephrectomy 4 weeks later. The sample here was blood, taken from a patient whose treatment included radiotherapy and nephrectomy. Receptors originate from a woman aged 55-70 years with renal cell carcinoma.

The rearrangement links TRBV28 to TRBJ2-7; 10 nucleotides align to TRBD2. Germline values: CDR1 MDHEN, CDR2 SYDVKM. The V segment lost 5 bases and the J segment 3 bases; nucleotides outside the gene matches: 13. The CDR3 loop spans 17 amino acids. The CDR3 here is CASSSPASSGGLYEQYF. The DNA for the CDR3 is TGTGCCAGCAGTAGCCCGGCGTCTAGCGGGGGCCTCTACGAGCAGTACTTC.

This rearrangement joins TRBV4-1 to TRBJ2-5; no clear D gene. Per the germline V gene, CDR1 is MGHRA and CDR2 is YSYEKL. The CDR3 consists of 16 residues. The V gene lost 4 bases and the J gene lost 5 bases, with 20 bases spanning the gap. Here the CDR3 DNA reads TGCGCCAGCAGCCCGAGTGCAATCCCAAGTAGGGAGACCCAGTACTTC. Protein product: CASSPSAIPSRETQYF.

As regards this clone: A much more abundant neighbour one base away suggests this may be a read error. The CDR3 protein is CASSRAGVYTEAFF. CDR3 sequence (DNA): TGTGCCAGCAGTAGGGCAGGGGTGTACACTGAAGCTTTCTTT. The chain combines TRBV2 with TRBJ1-1, with D maybe TRBD1 (6 bases). There are 14 residues in the CDR3. Per germline, CDR1 SNHLY and CDR2 FYNNEI. V lost 5 bases, J lost 3 bases, and 13 bases lay in between.